The TCR beta chain under discussion was sequenced for a study of cytomegalovirus exposure and HLA in healthy donors. Overall study context: The 120 or so validation repertoires matched the roughly 700 first-cohort repertoires in platform, a later analysis reported.

Overall study findings and caveats: Among TCR beta chains, those listed as cytomegalovirus-associated numbered about 150. Among TCR sequences, most were rare, though some public TCRs appeared in many donors.

Germline V gene data show CDR1 as MNHEY and CDR2 as SMNVEV (reference sequence). The CDR3 has 17 residues. The ends were cut back, 0 bases at V and 0 bases at J, with 15 bases in the middle. Regarding this clone: Its cognate antigen is unknown.

The assay was immunoSEQ multiplex PCR, and TCRdb's table has in-frame clones only and misses some. Found here are under 150,000 clones, less than 90% of them singletons; the top ten hold nearly 3%. This TCR was sampled from a man younger than 35 in good health and CMV-seronegative. Input material: PBMCs. The V and J genes are TRBV27 and TRBJ2-7; D may be TRBD1 (5 bases). The CDR3 nucleotides are TGTGCCAGCAGTTTATCGTTGGGGCGGATCGACTCCTACGAGCAGTACTTC. Amino acids: CASSLSLGRIDSYEQYF.